These 12 T cell receptor beta chains were sequenced from one sample in a study of diagnostic markers for celiac disease. Reprocessing the reads, TCRdb reports a single entry for every CDR3 protein and omits DNA. The listing contains more than 1,200 distinct CDR3 sequences. Sequenced sample: either unsorted cells or a sorted T cell fraction (not recorded which). Every receptor here comes from a human donor.

The chain links TRBV19 to TRBJ1-1; no DNA is available, so the TRBD1 call from TCRdb remains unchecked. Germline assignment: CDR1 LNHDA and CDR2 SQIVND (reference sequence). This CDR3 has 13 amino acids. The CDR3 spells CASNSGGWIEAFF.

By frequency, this clonotype registers medium-sized. Here the CDR3 reads CASSEMGYSNQPQHF. The chain joins TRBV2 to TRBJ1-5. Germline V CDR1 and CDR2: SNHLY, FYNNEI. CDR3 length: 15 amino acids.

Its frequency marks this clonotype as large. The chain uses TRBV12-3 or TRBV12-4 and TRBJ1-1; TCRdb's D call of TRBD1 is untestable without DNA. The CDR3 runs to 17 residues. This CDR3 is CASSFEWGPLGVTEAFF.

The chain links TRBV19 to TRBJ2-3. The CDR3 is 15 amino acids. Per germline, CDR1 LNHDA and CDR2 SQIVND (reference sequence). The CDR3 loop is CASRIAETSTDTQYF.

The chain recombines TRBV20-1 with TRBJ2-1; the TCRdb D gene call, TRBD1, has no DNA to confirm it. The CDR3 loop spans 12 amino acids. Germline CDR1 and CDR2: DFQATT and SNEGSKA (reference sequence). The CDR3 sequence is CSARGGAGEQFF.

The genes are TRBV18 and TRBJ2-2. CDR1 KGHSH and CDR2 LQKENI come from the germline V gene. The CDR3 loop spans 14 amino acids. CDR3 protein: CASSPQSNTGELFF. Full variable domain (rest looked up from reference TRBV18 and TRBJ2-2): NAGVMQNPRHLVRRRGQEARLRCSPMKGHSHVYWYRQLPEEGLKFMVYLQKENIIDESGMPKERFSAEFPKEGPSILRIQQVVRGDSAAYFCASSPQSNTGELFFGEGSRLTVL.

Its frequency marks this clonotype as medium-sized (0.01 to 0.1%). V gene TRBV10-3 combines with J gene TRBJ1-1; TCRdb names TRBD1, which stays unverified in the absence of DNA. The CDR3 runs to 11 residues. Germline values: CDR1 ENHRY, CDR2 SYGVKD. The CDR3 sequence is CAIASTGQAFF.

This clonotype counts as large by frequency. The chain's CDR3 is CASSQGEYTGELFF. J is TRBJ2-2 and V is TRBV4-2; TCRdb proposes TRBD2, but this gene call is untestable without DNA. Germline V CDR1 and CDR2: LGHNA, YNFKEQ. The CDR3 is made up of 14 amino acids.

The CDR3 protein is CASSRDSNQPQHF. The rearrangement uses TRBV7-8 and TRBJ1-5. Germline V gene data show CDR1 as SGHVS and CDR2 as FQNEAQ. This CDR3 is 13 amino acids long.

In terms of frequency, this clonotype is large. The chain joins TRBV3-1 to TRBJ2-7; TCRdb indicates TRBD2, and absent DNA this call remains unverified. Germline loops: CDR1 LGHDT, CDR2 YNNKEL (reference sequence). This CDR3 region has 15 residues. The CDR3 sequence: CASSQGPSSSYEQYF.

This clonotype is labeled large based on frequency. The rearrangement uses TRBV20-1 and TRBJ1-1; TCRdb names TRBD1, which stays unverified in the absence of DNA. Looked up from germline, CDR1 is DFQATT and CDR2 is SNEGSKA (reference sequence). CDR3 size: 15 residues. CDR3: CSARYGTGMNTEAFF.

This clonotype is medium-sized by frequency. This chain connects TRBV30 to TRBJ2-2; TCRdb's assignment of TRBD2 cannot be checked, as there is no DNA. CDR1 and CDR2 from the germline V gene are GTSNPN and SVGIG (reference sequence). The CDR3 runs 12 residues. The CDR3 sequence: CASAPATGELFF.